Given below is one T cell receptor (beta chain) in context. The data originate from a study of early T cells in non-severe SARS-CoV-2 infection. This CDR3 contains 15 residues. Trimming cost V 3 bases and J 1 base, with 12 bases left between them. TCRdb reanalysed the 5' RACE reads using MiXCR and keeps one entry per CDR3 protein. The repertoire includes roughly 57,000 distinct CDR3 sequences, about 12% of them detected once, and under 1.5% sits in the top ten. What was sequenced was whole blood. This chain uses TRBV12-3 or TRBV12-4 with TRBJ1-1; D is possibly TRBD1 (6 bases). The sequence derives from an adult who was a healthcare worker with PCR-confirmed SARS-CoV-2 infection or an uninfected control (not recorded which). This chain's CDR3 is CASSFARGRNTEAFF. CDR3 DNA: TGTGCCAGCAGTTTCGCCAGGGGTCGGAACACTGAAGCTTTCTTT.